This is a list of T cell receptor beta chains from one sample in a study of blood T cell repertoires in COVID-19. Sequencing used immunoSEQ multiplex PCR; TCRdb keeps in-frame clones, though not all of them. The sample lists about 55,000 clones; roughly 85% were seen once. The sequencing input was peripheral blood. The receptors come from a human donor in a cohort sampled during active or convalescent COVID-19. Each CDR3 is given with its conserved first and last residue. The order of the fields is D gene, J gene, V gene, clone size, CDR3 protein, CDR3 DNA. A D gene is named only where the DNA matches it firmly. Clone size is shown for a subset of rows, as once, few, many or a class of expanded clone.

D: TRBD2; J: TRBJ2-1; V: TRBV5-4; size: NA; CDR3: CASSLGVGGGSYNEQFF; DNA: TGTGCCAGCAGCTTGGGTGTGGGCGGGGGCTCCTACAATGAGCAGTTCTTC
D: TRBD1; J: TRBJ1-2; V: TRBV4-3; size: NA; CDR3: CASSRDRASRGYGYTF; DNA: TGCGCCAGCAGCCGGGACAGGGCTTCAAGGGGCTATGGCTACACCTTC
D: TRBD1; J: TRBJ2-7; V: TRBV7-9; size: NA; CDR3: CASSPTGDPYEQYF; DNA: TGTGCCAGCAGCCCGACAGGGGATCCCTACGAGCAGTACTTC
D: TRBD2; J: TRBJ2-5; V: TRBV13; size: NA; CDR3: CASSPRLAGGPLGETQYF; DNA: TGTGCCAGCAGCCCGCGACTAGCGGGGGGGCCGTTAGGTGAGACCCAGTACTTC
D: TRBD1; J: TRBJ2-5; V: TRBV3-1/TRBV3-2; size: NA; CDR3: CASSQIDREQETQYF; DNA: TGTGCCAGCAGCCAGATTGACAGGGAGCAAGAGACCCAGTACTTC
D: NA; J: TRBJ2-4; V: TRBV19; size: NA; CDR3: CASSMTGVAKNIQYF; DNA: TGTGCCAGTAGTATGACGGGGGTAGCCAAAAACATTCAGTACTTC
D: TRBD2; J: TRBJ2-5; V: TRBV27; size: NA; CDR3: CASNPGRGGEETQYF; DNA: TGTGCCAGCAACCCGGGACGGGGGGGTGAGGAGACCCAGTACTTC
D: TRBD2; J: TRBJ2-5; V: TRBV19; size: NA; CDR3: CASSMASGVGETQYF; DNA: TGTGCCAGTAGTATGGCTAGCGGGGTCGGAGAGACCCAGTACTTC
D: NA; J: TRBJ2-7; V: TRBV12-5; size: few; CDR3: CASGFAPASYEQYF; DNA: TGTGCTAGTGGTTTCGCGCCTGCCTCCTACGAGCAGTACTTC
D: TRBD1; J: TRBJ2-2; V: TRBV18; size: NA; CDR3: CASSPMAGGRSGELFF; DNA: TGTGCCAGCTCACCAATGGCAGGGGGCAGGAGCGGGGAGCTGTTTTTT
D: TRBD2; J: TRBJ2-5; V: TRBV6-1; size: once; CDR3: CASSEGLAGGQETQYF; DNA: TGTGCCAGCAGTGAGGGCCTAGCGGGGGGACAAGAGACCCAGTACTTC
D: NA; J: TRBJ1-1; V: TRBV18; size: NA; CDR3: CASSPQKNTEAFF; DNA: TGTGCCAGCTCACCCCAGAAGAACACTGAAGCTTTCTTT
D: TRBD2; J: TRBJ2-7; V: TRBV2; size: once; CDR3: CASKGLAGTFSYEQYF; DNA: TGTGCCAGCAAGGGACTAGCGGGGACTTTCTCCTACGAGCAGTACTTC
D: NA; J: TRBJ1-6; V: TRBV7-7; size: few; CDR3: CASSFTGSSPLHF; DNA: TGTGCTAGCAGTTTTACAGGGAGTTCACCCCTCCACTTT
D: NA; J: TRBJ2-2; V: TRBV5-6; size: NA; CDR3: CASTLGAYTGELFF; DNA: TGTGCCAGCACGTTAGGGGCCTACACCGGGGAGCTGTTTTTT
D: NA; J: TRBJ1-3; V: TRBV11-2; size: NA; CDR3: CASSSTGGNSGNTIYF; DNA: TGTGCCAGCAGCTCGACCGGCGGAAACTCTGGAAACACCATATATTTT
D: NA; J: TRBJ1-2; V: TRBV4-3; size: NA; CDR3: CASSQDPGAPYYGYTF; DNA: TGCGCCAGCAGCCAAGACCCAGGGGCCCCCTACTATGGCTACACCTTC
D: TRBD2; J: TRBJ2-5; V: TRBV5-5; size: NA; CDR3: CASSLYAGGPETQYF; DNA: TGTGCCAGCAGCTTGTATGCGGGGGGGCCAGAGACCCAGTACTTC
D: TRBD1; J: TRBJ1-4; V: TRBV6-6; size: NA; CDR3: CASSQDRANEKLFF; DNA: TGTGCCAGCAGCCAAGACAGGGCTAATGAAAAACTGTTTTTT
D: NA; J: TRBJ2-1; V: TRBV11-2; size: NA; CDR3: CASSLRSRGNEQFF; DNA: TGTGCCAGCAGCTTACGCTCGCGGGGCAATGAGCAGTTCTTC
D: TRBD1; J: TRBJ1-4; V: TRBV7-9; size: NA; CDR3: CASSRQGRDSEKLFF; DNA: TGTGCCAGCAGCCGACAGGGGAGGGATTCTGAAAAACTGTTTTTT
D: NA; J: TRBJ1-2; V: TRBV5-4; size: NA; CDR3: CASSSTGAPFYGYTF; DNA: TGTGCCAGCAGCTCGACGGGTGCCCCTTTTTATGGCTACACCTTC
D: TRBD1; J: TRBJ1-4; V: TRBV7-2; size: NA; CDR3: CASTPGQGVEKLFF; DNA: TGTGCCAGCACACCGGGACAGGGCGTTGAAAAACTGTTTTTT
D: NA; J: TRBJ1-4; V: TRBV10-2; size: NA; CDR3: CASRAETATNEKLFF; DNA: TGCGCCAGCAGGGCCGAGACAGCAACTAATGAAAAACTGTTTTTT
D: NA; J: TRBJ2-7; V: TRBV6-5; size: NA; CDR3: CASSYPGKYEQYF; DNA: TGTGCCAGCAGTTACCCCGGTAAATACGAGCAGTACTTC
D: NA; J: TRBJ1-6; V: TRBV5-1; size: once; CDR3: CASSPDSENSPLHF; DNA: TGCGCCAGCAGCCCCGACAGCGAGAATTCACCCCTCCACTTT